The entry below describes one T cell receptor beta chain. The antigen remains unidentified. These data originate in a study of cytotoxic CD8 clonotypes in ibrutinib-treated CLL. In the study overall: For this cohort, patients were around eleven relapsed/refractory and around 16 treatment-naive, while fewer than 18 were IGHV unmutated. Samples showed on average around 230,000 productive templates and 80,000 to 100,000 productive rearrangements. Overall study results and limits: The study found baseline clonality above age-matched healthy donors, tracking circulating CD8+ T-cell counts.

Here immunoSEQ multiplex PCR was the method, and the copy in TCRdb shows in-frame clones only, minus some. Here the sample spans around 310,000 clones, approximately 80% being singletons. The sequence was collected from a human donor with chronic lymphocytic leukemia. Sequences were derived from PBMCs, sampled before ibrutinib treatment.

CDR3 residues: CSTWTSGSYEQYF. CDR3 coding DNA: TGCAGCACATGGACTAGCGGTTCCTACGAGCAGTACTTC. V usage is TRBV29-1 and J usage is TRBJ2-7; the match to TRBD2 covers 10 bases. V shed 8 bases, J shed 1 base, and the junction held 5 bases outside the gene matches. This CDR3 region has 13 residues. The germline V gene has CDR1 SQVTM and CDR2 ANQGSEA.